A single T cell receptor (beta chain) is shown here with its context. Its antigen is as yet unknown. This record belongs to a study of cytomegalovirus exposure and HLA in healthy donors. J lost 5 bases, V lost 4 bases, and 8 bases had no gene match. This CDR3 has 14 residues. Germline CDR1 reads SGDLS; CDR2 reads YYNGEE. The PCR used 60 Vbeta and 13 Jbeta primers. Only in-frame clones appear in the TCRdb table, and some are missing; sequencing was by immunoSEQ multiplex PCR. This table holds 120,000 or so clones, 70% to 90% found once. General observations from the study: About 87% or about 30% of the time was how often most TCR beta V segments were productive, according to an earlier analysis. An analysis that came later showed most CMV-associated TCR beta chains appearing HLA-restricted. In a later analysis, at a false discovery rate of 0.05, 17,000 or so TCR beta sequences were associated with HLA alleles.

The chain is built from TRBV9 and TRBJ2-5; TRBD1 aligns across 7 bases. Sequences were obtained from PBMCs. The receptor comes from a man between 35 and 55 years old in good health and CMV-seronegative. The CDR3: CASSPQGRGETQYF. The CDR3 DNA follows: TGTGCCAGCAGCCCACAGGGCAGGGGGGAGACCCAGTACTTC.